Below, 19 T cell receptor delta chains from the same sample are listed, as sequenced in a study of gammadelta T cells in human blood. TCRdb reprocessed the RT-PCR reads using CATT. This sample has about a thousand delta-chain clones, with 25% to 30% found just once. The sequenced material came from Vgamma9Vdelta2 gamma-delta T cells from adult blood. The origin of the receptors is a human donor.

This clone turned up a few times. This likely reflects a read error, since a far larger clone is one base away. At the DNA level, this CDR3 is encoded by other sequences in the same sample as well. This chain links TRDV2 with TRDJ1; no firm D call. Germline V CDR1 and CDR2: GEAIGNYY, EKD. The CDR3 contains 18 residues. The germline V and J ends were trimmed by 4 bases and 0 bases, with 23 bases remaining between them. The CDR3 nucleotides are TGTGCCTGTGATATCCTCCGGACCCCGAAAGGTAACACCGATAAACTCATCTTT. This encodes CACDILRTPKGNTDKLIF.

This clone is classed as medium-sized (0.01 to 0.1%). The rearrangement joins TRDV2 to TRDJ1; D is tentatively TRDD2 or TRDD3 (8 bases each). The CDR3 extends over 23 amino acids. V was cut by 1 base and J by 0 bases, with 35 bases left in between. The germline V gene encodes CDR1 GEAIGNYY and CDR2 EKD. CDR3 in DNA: TGTGCCTGTGACACGACTACAGGCCTTCCTAAAGGGCTGGGGGACACCCACACCGATAAACTCATCTTT. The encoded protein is CACDTTTGLPKGLGDTHTDKLIF.

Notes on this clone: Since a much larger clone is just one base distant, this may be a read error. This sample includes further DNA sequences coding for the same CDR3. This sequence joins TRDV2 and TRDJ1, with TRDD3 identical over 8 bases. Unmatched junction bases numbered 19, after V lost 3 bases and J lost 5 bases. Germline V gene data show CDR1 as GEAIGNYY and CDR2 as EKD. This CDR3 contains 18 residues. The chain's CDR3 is CACDPVPRDTRLTDKLIF. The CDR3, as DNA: TGTGCCTGTGACCCAGTCCCCCGGGATACGCGGCTCACTGATAAACTCATCTTT.

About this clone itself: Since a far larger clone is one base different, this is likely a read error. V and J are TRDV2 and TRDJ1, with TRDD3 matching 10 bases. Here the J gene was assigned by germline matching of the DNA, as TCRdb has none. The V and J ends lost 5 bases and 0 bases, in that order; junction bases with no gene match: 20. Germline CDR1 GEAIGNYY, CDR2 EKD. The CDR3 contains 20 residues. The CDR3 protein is CACGTPLGLGDAKDTDKLIF. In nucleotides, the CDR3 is TGTGCCTGTGGCACACCTTTAGGACTGGGGGATGCGAAAGACACCGATAAACTCATCTTT.

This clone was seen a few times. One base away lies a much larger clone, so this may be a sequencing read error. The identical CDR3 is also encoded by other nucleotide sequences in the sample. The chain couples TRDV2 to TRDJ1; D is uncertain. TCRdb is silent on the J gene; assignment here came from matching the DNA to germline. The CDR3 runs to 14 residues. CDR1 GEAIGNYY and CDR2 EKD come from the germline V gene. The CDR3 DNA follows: TGTGCCTGTGACACCGTGAGCTACACTGATAAACTCATCTTT. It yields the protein CACDTVSYTDKLIF.

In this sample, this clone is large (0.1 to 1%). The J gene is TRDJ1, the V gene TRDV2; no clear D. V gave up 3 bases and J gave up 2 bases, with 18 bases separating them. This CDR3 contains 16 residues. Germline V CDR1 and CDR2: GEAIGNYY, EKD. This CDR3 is CACDLVSGKGTDKLIF. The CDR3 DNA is TGTGCCTGTGACTTAGTCAGTGGTAAGGGGACCGATAAACTCATCTTT.

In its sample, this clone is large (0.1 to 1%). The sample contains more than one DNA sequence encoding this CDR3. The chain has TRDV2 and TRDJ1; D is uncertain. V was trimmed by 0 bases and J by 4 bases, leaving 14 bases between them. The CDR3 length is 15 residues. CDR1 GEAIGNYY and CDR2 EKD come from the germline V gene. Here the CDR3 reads CACDTVSQRSDKLIF. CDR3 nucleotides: TGTGCCTGTGACACCGTTTCCCAAAGGAGCGATAAACTCATCTTT.

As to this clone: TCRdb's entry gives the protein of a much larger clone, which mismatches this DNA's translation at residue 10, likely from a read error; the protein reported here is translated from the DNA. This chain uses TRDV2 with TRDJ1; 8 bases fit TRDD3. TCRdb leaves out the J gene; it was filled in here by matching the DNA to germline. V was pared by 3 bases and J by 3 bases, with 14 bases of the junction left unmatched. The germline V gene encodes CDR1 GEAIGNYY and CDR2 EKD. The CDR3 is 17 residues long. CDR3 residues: CACDLVTGGPTPDKLIF. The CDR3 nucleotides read TGTGCCTGTGACCTAGTAACTGGGGGTCCCACGCCCGATAAACTCATCTTT.

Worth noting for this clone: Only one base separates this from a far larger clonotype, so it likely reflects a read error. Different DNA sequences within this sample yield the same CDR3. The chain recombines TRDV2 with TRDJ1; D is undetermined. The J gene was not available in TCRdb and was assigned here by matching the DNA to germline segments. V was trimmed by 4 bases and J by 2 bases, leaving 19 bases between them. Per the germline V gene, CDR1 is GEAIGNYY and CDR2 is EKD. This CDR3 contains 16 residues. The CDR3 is CACDLVSGKGTDKLIF. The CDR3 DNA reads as TGTGCCTGTGATTTAGTCAGTGGTAAGGGGACCGATAAACTCATCTTT.

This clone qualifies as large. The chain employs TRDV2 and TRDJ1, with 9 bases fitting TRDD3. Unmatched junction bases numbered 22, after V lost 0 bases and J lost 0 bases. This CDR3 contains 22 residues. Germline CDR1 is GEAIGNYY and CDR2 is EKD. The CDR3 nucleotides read TGTGCCTGTGACACCGTCTCAGGGTTACTGGGGGACCGACGGGCATACACCGATAAACTCATCTTT. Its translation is CACDTVSGLLGDRRAYTDKLIF.

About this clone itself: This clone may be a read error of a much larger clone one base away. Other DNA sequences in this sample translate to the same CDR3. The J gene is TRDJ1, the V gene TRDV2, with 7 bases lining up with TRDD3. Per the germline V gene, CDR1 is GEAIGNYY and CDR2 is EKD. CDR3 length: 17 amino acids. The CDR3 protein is CACDTWGAGGNTDKLIF. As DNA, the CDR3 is TGTGCCTGTGACACGTGGGGTGCTGGGGGTAACACTGATAAACTCATCTTT.

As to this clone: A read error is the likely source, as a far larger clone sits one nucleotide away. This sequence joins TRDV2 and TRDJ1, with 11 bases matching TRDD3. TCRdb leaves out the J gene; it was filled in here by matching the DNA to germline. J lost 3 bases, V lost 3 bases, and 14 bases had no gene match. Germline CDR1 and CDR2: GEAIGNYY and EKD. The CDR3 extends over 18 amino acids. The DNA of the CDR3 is TGTGCCTGTGACTCCATTCGACTGGGGGATATGACCCCCGATAAACTCATCTTT. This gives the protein CACDSIRLGDMTPDKLIF.

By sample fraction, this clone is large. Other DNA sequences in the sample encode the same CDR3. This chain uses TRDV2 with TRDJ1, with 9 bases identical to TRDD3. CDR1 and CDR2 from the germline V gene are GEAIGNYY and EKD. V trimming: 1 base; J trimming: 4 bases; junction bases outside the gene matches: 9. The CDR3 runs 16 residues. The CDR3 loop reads CACDTLGDRVDDKLIF. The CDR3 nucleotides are TGTGCCTGTGACACATTGGGGGATAGAGTTGACGATAAACTCATCTTT.

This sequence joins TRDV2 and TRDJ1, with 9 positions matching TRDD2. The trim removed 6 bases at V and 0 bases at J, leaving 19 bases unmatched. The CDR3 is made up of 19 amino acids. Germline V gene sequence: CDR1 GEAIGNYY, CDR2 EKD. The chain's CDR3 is CACNSLPTVNGGDTDKLIF. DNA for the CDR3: TGTGCCTGTAACAGCCTTCCTACGGTAAATGGGGGAGACACCGATAAACTCATCTTT.

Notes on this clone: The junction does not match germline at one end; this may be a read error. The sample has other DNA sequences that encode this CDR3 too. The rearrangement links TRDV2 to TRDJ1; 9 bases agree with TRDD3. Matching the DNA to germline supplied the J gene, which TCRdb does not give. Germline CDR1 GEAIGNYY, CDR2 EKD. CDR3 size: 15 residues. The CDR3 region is CACDSLLGDTDKLIF. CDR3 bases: TGTGCCTGTGACTCCCTACTGGGGGACACTGATAAACTCATCTTT.

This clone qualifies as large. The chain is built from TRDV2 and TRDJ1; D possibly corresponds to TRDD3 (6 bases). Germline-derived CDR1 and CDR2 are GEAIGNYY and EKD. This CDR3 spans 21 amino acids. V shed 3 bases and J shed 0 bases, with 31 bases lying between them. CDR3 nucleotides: TGTGCCTGTGACTCCATGTCTGGGGCCTCCACTAGTCTTACGAACACCGATAAACTCATCTTT. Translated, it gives CACDSMSGASTSLTNTDKLIF.

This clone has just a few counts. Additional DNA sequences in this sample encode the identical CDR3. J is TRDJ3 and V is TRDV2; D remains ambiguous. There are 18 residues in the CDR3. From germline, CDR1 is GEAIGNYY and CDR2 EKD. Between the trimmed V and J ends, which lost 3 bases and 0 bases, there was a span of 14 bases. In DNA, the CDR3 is TGTGCCTGTGACGCACTTGAGAAGAGCTCCTGGGACACCCGACAGATGTTTTTC. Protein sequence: CACDALEKSSWDTRQMFF.

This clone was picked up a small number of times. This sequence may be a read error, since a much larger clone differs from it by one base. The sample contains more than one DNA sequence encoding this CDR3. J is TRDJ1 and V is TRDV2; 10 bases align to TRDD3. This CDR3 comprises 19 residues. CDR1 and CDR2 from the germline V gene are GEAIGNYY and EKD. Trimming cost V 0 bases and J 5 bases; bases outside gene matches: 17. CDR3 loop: CACDTVALRGDTATDKLIF. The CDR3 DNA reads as TGTGCCTGTGACACCGTGGCTCTCCGGGGGGATACGGCCACAGATAAACTCATCTTT.

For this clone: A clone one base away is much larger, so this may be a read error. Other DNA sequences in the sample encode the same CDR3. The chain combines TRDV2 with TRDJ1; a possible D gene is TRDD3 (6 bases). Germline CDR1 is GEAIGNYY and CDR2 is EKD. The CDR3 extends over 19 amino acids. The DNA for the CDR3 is TGTGCCTGTGACACCGTTCACCTAACTGGGACCCAGTACACAGATAAACTCATCTTT. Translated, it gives CACDTVHLTGTQYTDKLIF.